The subject of this entry is one T cell receptor (beta chain). Its target is unknown. The entry originates in a study of cytomegalovirus exposure and HLA in healthy donors. Study outcomes and limitations: The study recorded over 150 TCR beta chains that were cytomegalovirus-associated. In vitro, a few CMV-associated chains proved specific for CMV antigens.

CDR1 is MNHEY and CDR2 is SVGAGI in the germline V gene. The length of the CDR3 is 14 residues. V lost 5 bases to trimming and J lost 6 bases, with 14 bases between them. In the PCR, 60 Vbeta and 13 Jbeta primers were used. Here immunoSEQ multiplex PCR was the method, and the copy in TCRdb shows in-frame clones only, minus some. This sample yields more than 90,000 clones, of which around three quarters are seen a single time; 2% to 2.5% belongs to the top ten. The chain couples TRBV6-5 to TRBJ2-1; no firm D call. The sequence came from a man aged 40-49 years in good health and CMV-seronegative. What was sequenced was PBMCs. The CDR3 sequence: CASSPASGGNEQFF. CDR3 coding DNA: TGTGCCAGCAGTCCCGCCTCCGGTGGCAATGAGCAGTTCTTC.